This T cell receptor beta chain was sequenced in a study of breast tumors, draining lymph nodes, adjacent tissues. General study points: Tumor TCR diversity was below lymph nodes but above nontumor tissue. That most tumor T cells come from lymph nodes remained unproven. Luminal-like breast cancer showed significantly greater tumor-nontumor repertoire similarity than basal-like breast cancer did. Findings are consistent with lymph node origin and intratumoral expansion of most tumor T cells.

Using its own MiXCR run on the multiplex PCR reads, TCRdb lists one record per CDR3 protein. The table has approximately 150,000 distinct CDR3 sequences, about 30% seen once. Breast cancer patients provided tissue from their axillary draining lymph nodes. This CDR3 has 15 residues. The V segment lost 2 bases and the J segment 7 bases; nucleotides outside the gene matches: 5. The V gene's germline CDR1 is MNHEY and CDR2 SVGAGI. This clonotype has at least ten counts. What it binds is not known. The sequence derives from a female donor with breast cancer. Some clones in this sample may be carry-over from other donors' samples. The rearrangement joins TRBV6-5 to TRBJ1-6; 7 positions match TRBD1. The specimen was axillary lymph node tissue. CDR3 nucleotides: TGTGCCAGCAGTTACGCCCAGGGGGAGAATTCACCCCTCCACTTT. It specifies CASSYAQGENSPLHF.